Presented here are 17 T cell receptor beta chains from one specimen sequenced in a study of shared clonotypes between healthy human individuals. Sequencing was performed with immunoSEQ multiplex PCR; in TCRdb, only in-frame clones are kept and a portion is missing. The sample has 1.4 million or so clones, around 98.5% seen once. The specimen was naive CD4+ T cells sorted from blood. Regarding subset: CD45RA+ positively selected. The receptors derive from a man aged 25-45 years in good health.

The rearrangement uses TRBV5-1 and TRBJ2-7; no clear D gene. Trimming stripped 4 bases from V and 7 bases from J, with 15 bases between. The CDR3 sequence is 13 residues long. The germline CDR1 and CDR2 sequences are SGHRS and YFSETQ. The CDR3 protein is CASSPNLSREQYF. In DNA form, the CDR3 reads TGCGCCAGCAGCCCCAACCTCTCTAGAGAGCAGTACTTC.

The rearrangement uses TRBV10-2 and TRBJ1-1; D is unresolved. CDR1 WSHSY and CDR2 SAAADI come from the germline V gene. The CDR3 is 13 residues long. V was clipped by 2 bases and J by 6 bases, with 10 bases between them. The CDR3 coding sequence is TGCGCCAGCAGTGAGGTGGGGATTCCTGAAGCTTTCTTT. This encodes CASSEVGIPEAFF.

The chain links TRBV13 to TRBJ2-5; D remains unclear. CDR1 PRHDT and CDR2 FYEKMQ come from the germline V gene (reference sequence). There are 14 residues in the CDR3. Trimming took 3 bases from V and 7 from J, leaving 15 bases between them. In DNA form, the CDR3 reads TGTGCCAGCAGCTTCCGTGGCGGCAAGCGGACCCAGTACTTC. Translation: CASSFRGGKRTQYF.

The chain uses TRBV18 and TRBJ2-1, with 9 nucleotides matching TRBD1. Germline lookup yields CDR1 KGHSH and CDR2 LQKENI. This CDR3 region has 17 residues. The ends lost 5 bases at V and 8 bases at J; junction bases unmatched: 16. CDR3 amino acids: CASSIKQGAHLGDEQFF. The CDR3 region has the DNA TGTGCCAGCTCAATCAAACAGGGGGCGCATCTTGGGGATGAGCAGTTCTTC.

The chain employs TRBV28 and TRBJ1-4; perhaps TRBD1 as D (5 bases). The CDR3 contains 14 residues. Germline V lookup: CDR1 MDHEN, CDR2 SYDVKM. Deletions cut 8 bases from V and 8 bases from J, with 18 bases between. Here the CDR3 reads CASQLPGPPEKLFF. The CDR3 coding sequence is TGTGCCAGCCAACTCCCGGGGCCACCCGAAAAACTGTTTTTT.

This clone was seen only once. The CDR3 sequence is CAWSVPGGYTF. The CDR3 DNA follows: TGTGCCTGGAGTGTACCCGGCGGCTACACCTTC. The chain combines TRBV30 with TRBJ1-2; the D is unclear. Germline V gene sequence: CDR1 GTSNPN, CDR2 SVGIG (reference sequence). CDR3 length equals 11 residues. Between the trimmed V and J ends, which lost 0 bases and 8 bases, there was a span of 7 bases.

This clone has just one count. The J gene is TRBJ2-1, the V gene TRBV7-8, with a weak D call TRBD2 (6 bases). CDR3 length: 16 residues. Germline V gene data show CDR1 as SGHVS and CDR2 as FQNEAQ. Trimming shortened V by 5 bases and J by 0 bases, and 14 bases separated the two germline ends. For the CDR3, the DNA is TGTGCCAGCAGCCTTGGGGCGGGGACCTCCTACAATGAGCAGTTCTTC. This gives the protein CASSLGAGTSYNEQFF. Full variable domain (remainder filled in from reference TRBV7-8 and TRBJ2-1): GAGVSQSPRYKVAKRGQDVALRCDPISGHVSLFWYQQALGQGPEFLTYFQNEAQLDKSGLPSDRFFAERPEGSVSTLKIQRTQQEDSAVYLCASSLGAGTSYNEQFFGPGTRLTVL.

This sequence joins TRBV27 and TRBJ2-7, with a weak D call TRBD2 (5 bases). This CDR3 spans 12 amino acids. The germline V gene encodes CDR1 MNHEY and CDR2 SMNVEV (reference sequence). V lost 6 bases and J lost 2, with 8 bases in between. The CDR3 DNA reads as TGTGCCAGCAGGCGGGTCGCCTACGAGCAGTACTTC. Residues: CASRRVAYEQYF.

The chain combines TRBV5-4 with TRBJ2-7, with no clear D. Germline V gives CDR1 SGHNT, CDR2 YYREEE (reference sequence). CDR3 length equals 13 residues. Trimming cost V 3 bases and J 5 bases, with 12 bases left between them. This CDR3 is CASSSRSKDEQYF. In DNA, the CDR3 is TGTGCCAGCAGCTCACGTTCGAAGGACGAGCAGTACTTC.

With regard to this clone: This sample includes further DNA sequences coding for the same CDR3. V gene TRBV18 combines with J gene TRBJ2-3; no firm D call. Germline V gives CDR1 KGHSH, CDR2 LQKENI. The CDR3 covers 13 residues. Deletions cut 4 bases from V and 0 bases from J, with 5 bases between. CDR3 sequence (DNA): TGTGCCAGCTCACGCCCTAGCACAGATACGCAGTATTTT. Translated: CASSRPSTDTQYF.

The V and J genes are TRBV7-6 and TRBJ1-1; a possible D gene is TRBD1 (6 bases). Germline lookup yields CDR1 SGHVS and CDR2 FNYEAQ. This CDR3 contains 14 residues. With 5 bases removed from V and 2 bases from J, the gap between germline ends came to 12 bases. The DNA for the CDR3 is TGTGCCAGCAGCCGAAGGACAGAAAACACTGAAGCTTTCTTT. Amino acid sequence: CASSRRTENTEAFF.

CDR3 coding DNA: TGCGCCAGCAGCTATAGCGGGAGGGCCATTAGGGGATACTACGAGCAGTACTTC. Translated, it gives CASSYSGRAIRGYYEQYF. This chain links TRBV5-1 with TRBJ2-7; 11 bases fit TRBD2. V shed 3 bases and J 3 bases; nucleotides not matched to a gene: 14. The germline V gene has CDR1 SGHRS and CDR2 YFSETQ. CDR3 length: 18 amino acids.

DNA for the CDR3: TGTGCCAGCAGACTAAACCCTGAGAGTTACACAGATACGCAGTATTTT. Its protein product is CASRLNPESYTDTQYF. This chain connects TRBV21-1 to TRBJ2-3; the DNA was not used to check the table's D call, TRBD2. TRBV21-1 represents a pseudogene. The CDR3 sequence is 16 residues long.

This chain connects TRBV27 to TRBJ2-3; D may correspond to TRBD1 or TRBD2 (6 bases each). The CDR3 length is 13 residues. V was pared by 3 bases and J by 4 bases, with 8 bases between. Germline CDR1 reads MNHEY; CDR2 reads SMNVEV (reference sequence). The CDR3 sequence is CASSFGGADTQYF. CDR3 nucleotide sequence: TGTGCCAGCAGTTTCGGGGGCGCAGATACGCAGTATTTT.

The V call is TRBV10-2, the J call TRBJ2-1; D not certain. CDR3 length equals 13 residues. The V gene lost 3 bases and the J gene lost 4 bases, with 7 bases spanning the gap. Germline V gives CDR1 WSHSY, CDR2 SAAADI. CDR3 coding DNA: TGCGCCAGCAGTGAACGTAATTACAATGAGCAGTTCTTC. As protein: CASSERNYNEQFF.

The CDR3 region is CASKRTEYGYTF. The CDR3 DNA reads TGTGCCAGTAAAAGGACTGAGTATGGCTACACCTTC. The V and J genes are TRBV19 and TRBJ1-2, with D unresolved. The CDR3 runs 12 residues. The V and J ends lost 7 bases and 5 bases respectively, with 11 bases between them. CDR1 and CDR2 from the germline V gene are LNHDA and SQIVND (reference sequence).

CDR3 DNA sequence: TGTGCCAGCTCACCACTTGGACTAGCGGGGCCAGATACGCAGTATTTT. Amino acid sequence: CASSPLGLAGPDTQYF. The chain employs TRBV18 and TRBJ2-3, with TRBD2 matching over 12 bases. The ends lost 1 base at V and 4 bases at J; junction bases unmatched: 3. Looked up from germline, CDR1 is KGHSH and CDR2 is LQKENI. This CDR3 has 16 residues.